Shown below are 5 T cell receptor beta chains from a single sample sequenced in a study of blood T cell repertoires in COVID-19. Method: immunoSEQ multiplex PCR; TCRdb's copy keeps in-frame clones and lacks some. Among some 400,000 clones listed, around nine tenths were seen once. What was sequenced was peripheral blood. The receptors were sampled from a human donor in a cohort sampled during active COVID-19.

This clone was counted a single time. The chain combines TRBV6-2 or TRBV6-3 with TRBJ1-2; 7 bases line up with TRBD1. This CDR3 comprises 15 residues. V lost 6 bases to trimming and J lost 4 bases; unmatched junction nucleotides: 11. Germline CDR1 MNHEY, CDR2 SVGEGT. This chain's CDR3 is CASSRGGAGLYGYTF. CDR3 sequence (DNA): TGTGCCAGCAGCCGAGGGGGCGCGGGACTCTATGGCTACACCTTC.

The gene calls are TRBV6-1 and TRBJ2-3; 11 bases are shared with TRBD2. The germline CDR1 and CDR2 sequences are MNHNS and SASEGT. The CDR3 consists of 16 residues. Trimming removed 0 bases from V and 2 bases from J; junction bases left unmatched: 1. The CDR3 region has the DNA TGTGCCAGCAGTGAAGCTAGCGGGGGGGCCACAGATACGCAGTATTTT. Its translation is CASSEASGGATDTQYF.

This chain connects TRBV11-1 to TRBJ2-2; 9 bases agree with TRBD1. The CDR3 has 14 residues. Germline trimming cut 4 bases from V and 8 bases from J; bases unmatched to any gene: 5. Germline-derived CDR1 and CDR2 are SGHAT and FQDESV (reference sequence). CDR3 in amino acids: CASSWGTGSGELFF. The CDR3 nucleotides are TGTGCCAGCAGCTGGGGGACAGGGTCGGGGGAGCTGTTTTTT.

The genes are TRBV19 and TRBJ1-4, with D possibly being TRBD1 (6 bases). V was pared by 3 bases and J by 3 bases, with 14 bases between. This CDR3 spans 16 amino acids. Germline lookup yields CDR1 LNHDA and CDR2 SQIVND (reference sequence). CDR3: CASSMTVPGANEKLFF. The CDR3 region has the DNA TGTGCCAGTAGTATGACGGTCCCAGGGGCTAATGAAAAACTGTTTTTT.

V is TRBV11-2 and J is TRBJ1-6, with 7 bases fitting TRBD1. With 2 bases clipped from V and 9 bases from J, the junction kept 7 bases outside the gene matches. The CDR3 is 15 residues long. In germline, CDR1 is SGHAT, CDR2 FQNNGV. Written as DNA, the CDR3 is TGTGCCAGCAGCTTAAAGAGACAGGGCGGTTCACCCCTCCACTTT. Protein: CASSLKRQGGSPLHF.